The rows below give T cell receptor beta chains drawn from one sample of a study of control samples from healthy donors and cancer patients. Clones were sequenced by immunoSEQ multiplex PCR, and TCRdb holds only the in-frame ones, with some missing. The sample holds around 230,000 clones, roughly 94% seen once. Input material: blood. The receptors shown here come from a man in his fifties in good health. CDR3s include the opening cysteine and the closing phenylalanine or tryptophan. A D gene is named only where the DNA matches it firmly. Rows may omit the clone size; those that give it use once, few, many or a size class.

V gene	clone size	J gene	D gene	CDR3 protein	CDR3 DNA
TRBV11-3	NA	TRBJ2-6	NA	CASSWSGANVLTF	TGTGCCAGCAGCTGGTCTGGGGCCAACGTCCTGACTTTC
TRBV5-8	NA	TRBJ2-1	NA	CASSLETGRGNEQFF	TGTGCCAGCAGCTTGGAAACAGGCAGGGGAAATGAGCAGTTCTTC
TRBV7-9	NA	TRBJ2-3	NA	CASSETDTQYF	TGTGCCAGCAGCGAGACAGATACGCAGTATTTT
TRBV3-1/TRBV3-2	NA	TRBJ1-5	TRBD1	CASSLGTGTGNQPQHF	TGTGCCAGCAGCCTCGGGACAGGGACCGGCAATCAGCCCCAGCATTTT
TRBV5-1	NA	TRBJ2-1	NA	CASSLRQISYNEQFF	TGCGCCAGCAGCCTTAGACAGATCTCCTACAATGAGCAGTTCTTC
TRBV3-1/TRBV3-2	NA	TRBJ1-2	NA	CASSQLRVSYGYTF	TGTGCCAGCAGCCAGCTCAGGGTTTCCTATGGCTACACCTTC
TRBV18	NA	TRBJ1-1	NA	CASSPTGTVNTEAFF	TGTGCCAGCTCACCGACCGGGACGGTTAACACTGAAGCTTTCTTT
TRBV30	NA	TRBJ1-6	TRBD1	CAWNATGAYSPLHF	TGTGCCTGGAACGCGACAGGGGCATATTCACCCCTCCACTTT
TRBV6-5	NA	TRBJ1-4	NA	CASSYGFGEEKLFF	TGTGCCAGCAGTTACGGGTTCGGGGAAGAAAAACTGTTTTTT
TRBV30	NA	TRBJ1-6	NA	CAWGPVVNSPLHF	TGTGCCTGGGGACCGGTAGTTAATTCACCCCTCCACTTT
TRBV29-1	NA	TRBJ1-1	NA	CSVDPGAGSVEAFF	TGCAGCGTTGACCCTGGTGCAGGCAGCGTTGAAGCTTTCTTT
TRBV5-5	few	TRBJ1-1	NA	CASSLADSGGRNTEAFF	TGTGCCAGCAGCTTGGCCGACTCCGGGGGACGAAACACTGAAGCTTTCTTT
TRBV9	once	TRBJ1-4	NA	CASSAGSGEKLFF	TGTGCCAGCAGCGCAGGATCGGGTGAAAAACTGTTTTTT
TRBV4-3	NA	TRBJ1-1	NA	CASSQDGTNTEAFF	TGCGCCAGCAGCCAAGATGGGACGAACACTGAAGCTTTCTTT
TRBV6-2/TRBV6-3	NA	TRBJ2-3	NA	CASSYFTFTDTQYF	TGTGCCAGCAGTTACTTCACATTCACAGATACGCAGTATTTT
TRBV19	once	TRBJ1-4	TRBD1	CASSIGQVANEKLFF	TGTGCCAGTAGTATTGGACAGGTGGCTAATGAAAAACTGTTTTTT